This T cell receptor (beta chain) comes out of a study of cytomegalovirus exposure and HLA in healthy donors. General study results and limits: Likely technical artifact: a cluster of highly shared sequence variants.

PCR involved 60 Vbeta and 13 Jbeta primers. Assay used: immunoSEQ multiplex PCR; TCRdb lists only in-frame clones, some missing. This table holds about 210,000 clones, under 85% found once. About this clone: Its antigen is unidentified.

Germline loops: CDR1 LNHDA, CDR2 SQIVND (reference sequence). Trimming left V 5 bases short and J 3 bases short, with 26 bases between. The CDR3 contains 18 residues. The clonotype was recovered from a woman between 50 and 59 years old in good health and CMV-seropositive. The gene calls are TRBV19 and TRBJ2-7, with a tentative D call TRBD2 (5 bases). Sequenced input: PBMCs. CDR3 loop: CASSPTSPGGGDYYEQYF. The CDR3 bases are TGTGCCAGTAGTCCAACATCCCCGGGTGGAGGCGATTACTACGAGCAGTACTTC.